These T cell receptor beta chains were read from a single sample in a study of tumor-infiltrating lymphocytes in oesophageal squamous cell carcinoma. TCRdb analysed the PCR reads with MiXCR anew, one entry per CDR3 protein. The table includes more than 10,000 distinct CDR3 sequences, 60% detected once. Sequenced input: esophageal tumor tissue. These receptors originate from a female donor with esophageal squamous cell carcinoma. Both conserved end residues are part of each CDR3. Fields, in order: CDR3 length, clone size, V gene, D gene, J gene, CDR3 protein, CDR3 DNA. The D gene is left open where the match is weak. Clone sizes are given selectively: once, few, many, or a class where the clone is expanded.

16,-,TRBV28,TRBD1,TRBJ1-1,CASSLTDRGWNTEAFF,TGTGCCAGCAGTTTGACCGACAGGGGATGGAACACTGAAGCTTTCTTT
19,-,TRBV5-6,-,TRBJ2-3,CASSLGQQGYQSSTDTQYF,TGTGCCAGCAGCTTGGGTCAACAGGGTTACCAATCTAGCACAGATACGCAGTATTTT
17,-,TRBV6-2/TRBV6-3,TRBD2,TRBJ2-7,CASSPRISGREDNEQYF,TGTGCCAGCAGTCCCCGTATTAGCGGGAGGGAAGACAATGAGCAGTACTTC
16,-,TRBV7-4,-,TRBJ2-1,CASSLVGTGAYNEQFF,TGTGCCAGCAGCTTAGTCGGGACTGGAGCCTACAATGAGCAGTTCTTC
12,-,TRBV7-6,-,TRBJ2-1,CASSFYRNEQFF,TGTGCCAGCAGCTTCTATCGCAATGAGCAGTTCTTC
15,-,TRBV6-1,-,TRBJ1-1,CASSSPRPGGAEAFF,TGTGCCAGCAGTTCTCCGAGGCCGGGGGGGGCTGAAGCTTTCTTT
15,-,TRBV7-3,-,TRBJ1-2,CASSLQADLNYGYTF,TGTGCCAGCAGCTTACAAGCAGATTTGAACTATGGCTACACCTTC
16,-,TRBV6-1,TRBD2,TRBJ2-3,CASIALAGVGTDTQYF,TGTGCCAGCATAGCGCTAGCGGGAGTCGGAACAGATACGCAGTATTTT
18,few,TRBV12-3/TRBV12-4,TRBD2,TRBJ2-1,CASSSLGASGRYYNEQFF,TGTGCCAGCAGCTCTTTGGGGGCTAGCGGGAGGTACTACAATGAGCAGTTCTTC
13,-,TRBV28,-,TRBJ1-4,CASSLRQDEKLFF,TGTGCCAGCAGTTTACGACAGGATGAAAAACTGTTTTTT